This T cell receptor beta chain was retrieved from a study of CD8+ T cells in alopecia areata. Notes on the study in general: It was lesional scalp, especially alopecia totalis/universalis, that showed higher clonality than normal scalp.

This clone was seen a single time. Its matching antigen is unknown. V was trimmed by 7 bases and J by 1 base, leaving 6 bases between them. CDR3 size: 12 residues. Germline lookup yields CDR1 PRHDT and CDR2 FYEKMQ (reference sequence). It was cDNA, reverse transcribed from extracted RNA, that served as the sequencing template. Assay: immunoSEQ multiplex PCR; the TCRdb copy retains only in-frame clones and omits some. Here the sample spans about 200,000 clones, 45% to 70% being singletons. This clonotype was sampled from a human donor in good health. Source material: CD8+ T cells sorted from blood. The genes are TRBV13 and TRBJ2-3; D gene ambiguous. The CDR3 DNA follows: TGTGCCAGCACCTACGGCACAGATACGCAGTATTTT. Translated, it gives CASTYGTDTQYF.